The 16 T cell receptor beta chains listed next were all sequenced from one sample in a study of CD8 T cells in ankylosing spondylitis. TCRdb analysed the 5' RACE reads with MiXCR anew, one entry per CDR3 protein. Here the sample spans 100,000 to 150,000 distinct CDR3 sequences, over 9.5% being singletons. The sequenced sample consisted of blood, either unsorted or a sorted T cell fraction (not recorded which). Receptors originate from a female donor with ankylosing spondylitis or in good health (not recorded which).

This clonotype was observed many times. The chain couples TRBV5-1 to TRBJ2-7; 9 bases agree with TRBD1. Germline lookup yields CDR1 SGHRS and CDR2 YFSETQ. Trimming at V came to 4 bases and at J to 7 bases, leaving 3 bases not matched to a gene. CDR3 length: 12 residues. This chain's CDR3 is CASSQDRGEQYF. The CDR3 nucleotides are TGCGCCAGCAGCCAGGACAGGGGAGAGCAGTACTTC.

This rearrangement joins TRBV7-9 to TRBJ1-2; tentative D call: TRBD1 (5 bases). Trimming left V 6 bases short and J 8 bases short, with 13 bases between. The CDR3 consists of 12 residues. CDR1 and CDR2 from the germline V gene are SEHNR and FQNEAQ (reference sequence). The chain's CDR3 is CASSQGPGGYTF. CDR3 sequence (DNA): TGTGCCAGCAGTCAGGGTCCTGGAGGCTACACCTTC.

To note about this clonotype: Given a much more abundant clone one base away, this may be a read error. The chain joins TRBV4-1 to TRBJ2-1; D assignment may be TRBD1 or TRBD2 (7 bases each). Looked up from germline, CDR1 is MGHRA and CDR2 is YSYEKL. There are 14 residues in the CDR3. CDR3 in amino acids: CAGSQGGGQNEQFF. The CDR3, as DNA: TGCGCCGGCAGCCAGGGGGGGGGCCAGAATGAGCAGTTCTTC.

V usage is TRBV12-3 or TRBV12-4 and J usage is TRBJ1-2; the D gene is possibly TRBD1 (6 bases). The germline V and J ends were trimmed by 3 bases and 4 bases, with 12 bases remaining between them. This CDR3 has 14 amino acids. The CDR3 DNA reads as TGTGCCAGCAGTTTCAACAGGGTAGGCTATGGCTACACCTTC. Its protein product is CASSFNRVGYGYTF.

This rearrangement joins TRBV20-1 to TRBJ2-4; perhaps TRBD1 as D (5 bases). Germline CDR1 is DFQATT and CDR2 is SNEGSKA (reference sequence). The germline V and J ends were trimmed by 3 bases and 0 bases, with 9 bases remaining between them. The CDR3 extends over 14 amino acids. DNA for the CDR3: TGCAGTGCTAGGACAGATATAGCCAAAAACATTCAGTACTTC. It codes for CSARTDIAKNIQYF.

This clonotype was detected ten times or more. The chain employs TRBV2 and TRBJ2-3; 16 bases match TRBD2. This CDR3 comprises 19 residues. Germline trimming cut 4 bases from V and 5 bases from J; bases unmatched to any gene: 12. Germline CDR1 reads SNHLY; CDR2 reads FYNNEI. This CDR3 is CASSVSGLAGGPQRDTQYF. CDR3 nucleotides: TGTGCCAGCAGTGTTTCGGGACTAGCGGGAGGGCCCCAGAGAGATACGCAGTATTTT.

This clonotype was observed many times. CDR3 in DNA: TGCAGCGTTGAGCCCCATGGGGGGCGGACTGAAGCTTTCTTT. Protein product: CSVEPHGGRTEAFF. The rearrangement uses TRBV29-1 and TRBJ1-1; tentative D call: TRBD1 (6 bases). The germline V gene encodes CDR1 SQVTM and CDR2 ANQGSEA. The length of the CDR3 is 14 residues. Trimming took 3 bases from V and 5 from J, leaving 16 bases between them.

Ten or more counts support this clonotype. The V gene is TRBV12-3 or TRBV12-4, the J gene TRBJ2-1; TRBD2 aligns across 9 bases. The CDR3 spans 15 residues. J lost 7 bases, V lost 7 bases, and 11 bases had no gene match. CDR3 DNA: TGTGCCAGCAAGACGGCGGGAGGGCTGTTAAATGAGCAGTTCTTC. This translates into CASKTAGGLLNEQFF.

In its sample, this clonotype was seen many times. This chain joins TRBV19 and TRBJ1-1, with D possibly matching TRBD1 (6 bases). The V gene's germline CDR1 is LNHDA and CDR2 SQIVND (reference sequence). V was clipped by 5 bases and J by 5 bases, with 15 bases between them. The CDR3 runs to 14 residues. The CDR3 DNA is TGTGCCAGTAGTGAGAGGGAAAGGGGGACTGAAGCTTTCTTT. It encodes CASSERERGTEAFF.

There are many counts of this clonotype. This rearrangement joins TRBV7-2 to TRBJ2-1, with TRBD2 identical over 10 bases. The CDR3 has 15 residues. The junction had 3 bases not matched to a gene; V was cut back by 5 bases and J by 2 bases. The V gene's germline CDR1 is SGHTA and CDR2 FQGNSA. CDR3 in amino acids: CASSRSGGAYNEQFF. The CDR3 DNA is TGTGCCAGCAGCCGAAGCGGGGGGGCCTACAATGAGCAGTTCTTC.

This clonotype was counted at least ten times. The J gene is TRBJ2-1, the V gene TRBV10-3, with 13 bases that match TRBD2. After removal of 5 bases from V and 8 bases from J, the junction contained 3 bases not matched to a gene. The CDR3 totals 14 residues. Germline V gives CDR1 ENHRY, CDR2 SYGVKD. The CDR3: CAISSGLAGYEQFF. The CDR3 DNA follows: TGTGCCATCAGTTCGGGACTAGCGGGATATGAGCAGTTCTTC.

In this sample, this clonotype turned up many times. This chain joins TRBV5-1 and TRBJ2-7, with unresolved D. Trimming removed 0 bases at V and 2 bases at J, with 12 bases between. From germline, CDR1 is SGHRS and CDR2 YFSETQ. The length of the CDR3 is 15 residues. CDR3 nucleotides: TGCGCCAGCAGCTTGGCCTTCTCCGGTACCTACGAGCAGTACTTC. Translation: CASSLAFSGTYEQYF. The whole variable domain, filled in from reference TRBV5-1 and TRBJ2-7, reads KAGVTQTPRYLIKTRGQQVTLSCSPISGHRSVSWYQQTPGQGLQFLFEYFSETQRNKGNFPGRFSGRQFSNSRSEMNVSTLELGDSALYLCASSLAFSGTYEQYFGPGTRLTVT.

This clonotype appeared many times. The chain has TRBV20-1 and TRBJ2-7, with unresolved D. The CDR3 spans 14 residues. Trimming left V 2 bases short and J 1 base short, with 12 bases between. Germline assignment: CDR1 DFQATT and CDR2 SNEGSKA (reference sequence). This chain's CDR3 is CSARPRRRSYEQYF. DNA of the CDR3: TGCAGTGCTAGACCGCGGCGGCGGTCCTACGAGCAGTACTTC.

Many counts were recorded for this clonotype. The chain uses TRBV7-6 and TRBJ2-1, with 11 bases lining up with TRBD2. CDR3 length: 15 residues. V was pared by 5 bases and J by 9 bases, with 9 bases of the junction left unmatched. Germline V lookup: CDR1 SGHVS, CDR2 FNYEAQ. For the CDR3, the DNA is TGTGCCAGCAGCAACACTAGCGGGAGTGGGGCTGAGCAGTTCTTC. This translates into CASSNTSGSGAEQFF.

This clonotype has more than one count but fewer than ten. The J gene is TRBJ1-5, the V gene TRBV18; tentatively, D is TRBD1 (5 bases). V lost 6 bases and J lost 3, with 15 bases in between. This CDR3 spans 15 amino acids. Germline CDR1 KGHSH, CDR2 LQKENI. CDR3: CASSPGPASNQPQHF. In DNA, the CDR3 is TGTGCCAGCTCCCCGGGACCCGCCTCCAATCAGCCCCAGCATTTT.

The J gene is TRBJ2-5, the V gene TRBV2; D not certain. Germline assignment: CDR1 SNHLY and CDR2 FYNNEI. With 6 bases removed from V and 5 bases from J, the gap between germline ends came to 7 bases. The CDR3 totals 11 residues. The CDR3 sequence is CASSTVETQYF. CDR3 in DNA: TGTGCCAGCAGCACAGTGGAGACCCAGTACTTC.